The 11 T cell receptor beta chains below all came from one sample that was sequenced in a study of Tregs in tolerant kidney transplant recipients. Measured with immunoSEQ multiplex PCR; TCRdb has only the in-frame clones, and not every one. The profile shows under 100,000 clones, 85% to 95% of them singletons. Sequenced: CD8+ T cells from blood. Receptors were obtained from a human donor in good health.

The chain combines TRBV27 with TRBJ2-2, with 9 nucleotides matching TRBD1. CDR1 and CDR2 from the germline V gene are MNHEY and SMNVEV (reference sequence). The CDR3 runs to 16 residues. The ends lost 3 bases at V and 4 bases at J; junction bases unmatched: 6. The DNA of the CDR3 is TGTGCCAGCAGTTTTGGGACAGGGAGTTTCACCGGGGAGCTGTTTTTT. Protein product: CASSFGTGSFTGELFF.

The chain has TRBV11-2 and TRBJ1-6; tentative D call: TRBD1 (5 bases). Trimming removed 4 bases from V and 16 bases from J, with 14 bases in between. The germline gives CDR1 SGHAT, CDR2 FQNNGV. The CDR3 is made up of 12 amino acids. CDR3 loop: CASSSAGQRLHF. The CDR3 region has the DNA TGTGCCAGCAGCTCGGCGGGGCAGCGACTCCACTTT.

V usage is TRBV30 and J usage is TRBJ1-4; D ambiguous. V lost 5 bases and J lost 6, with 10 bases in between. The CDR3 consists of 12 residues. CDR1 is GTSNPN, CDR2 SVGIG, per germline (reference sequence). The CDR3 DNA reads as TGTGCCTGGCTCGCAGGATATGAAAAACTGTTTTTT. Translation: CAWLAGYEKLFF.

V is TRBV7-3 and J is TRBJ1-1; 8 bases line up with TRBD1. V was pared by 2 bases and J by 6 bases, with 8 bases of the junction left unmatched. Looked up from germline, CDR1 is SGHTA and CDR2 is FQGTGA. The CDR3 consists of 15 residues. As DNA, the CDR3 is TGTGCCAGCAGCTTACCTGAGACAGGGGAAGCTGAAGCTTTCTTT. This translates into CASSLPETGEAEAFF.

DNA of the CDR3: TGTGCCAGCAGCCACAAGCGGGAGGCCAATGAGCAGTTCTTC. Its protein is CASSHKREANEQFF. The chain uses TRBV13 and TRBJ2-1, with 9 bases fitting TRBD2. V gave up 5 bases and J gave up 6 bases; unmatched junction bases: 5. Per germline, CDR1 PRHDT and CDR2 FYEKMQ (reference sequence). The CDR3 covers 14 residues.

This rearrangement joins TRBV25-1 to TRBJ2-5; D not resolved. The CDR3 is made up of 9 amino acids. Germline CDR1 reads MGHDK; CDR2 reads SYGVNS. V gave up 8 bases and J gave up 5 bases, with 3 bases separating them. The CDR3 bases are TGTGCCAGCGGGGAGACCCAGTACTTC. Its protein is CASGETQYF.

This clone was seen once. The rearrangement links TRBV15 to TRBJ1-1, with D unresolved. The V end was cut by 0 bases, the J end by 4 bases, with 6 bases between. The CDR3 length is 13 residues. Germline CDR1 reads LNHNV; CDR2 reads YYDKDF (reference sequence). Here the CDR3 reads CATSRDLVTEAFF. The CDR3 DNA reads as TGTGCCACCAGCAGAGATCTTGTCACTGAAGCTTTCTTT.

V gene TRBV6-1 combines with J gene TRBJ2-3; TRBD2 matches at 7 bases. The CDR3 extends over 16 amino acids. In germline, CDR1 is MNHNS, CDR2 SASEGT. V was clipped by 4 bases and J by 2 bases; unmatched bases: 9. The CDR3 reads CASSALGEGPTDTQYF. In nucleotides, the CDR3 is TGTGCCAGCAGTGCGTTGGGGGAGGGCCCCACAGATACGCAGTATTTT.

The chain is built from TRBV20-1 and TRBJ2-7; D is unresolved. Germline assignment: CDR1 DFQATT and CDR2 SNEGSKA (reference sequence). Between the trimmed V and J ends, which lost 1 base and 0 bases, there was a span of 1 base. This CDR3 is built from 11 residues. DNA of the CDR3: TGCAGTGCTAGAGCCTCCTACGAGCAGTACTTC. This encodes CSARASYEQYF.

V gene TRBV16 combines with J gene TRBJ2-3, with 7 bases lining up with TRBD1. The CDR3 contains 16 residues. Looked up from germline, CDR1 is KGHSY and CDR2 is FQNENV. Losses at the gene ends were 3 bases for V and 3 bases for J; bases not matched to a gene: 9. CDR3 bases: TGTGCCAGCAGCCATAACGGACAGGCGGCTACAGATACGCAGTATTTT. Its translation: CASSHNGQAATDTQYF.

The chain recombines TRBV29-1 with TRBJ2-1; D not certain. The germline gives CDR1 SQVTM, CDR2 ANQGSEA. V was trimmed by 2 bases and J by 9 bases, leaving 17 bases between them. CDR3 length: 14 amino acids. CDR3 sequence (DNA): TGCAGCGTTGAAAGTACGGGCCAGCCAGGTGAGCAGTTCTTC. It yields the protein CSVESTGQPGEQFF.